These 3 T cell receptor beta chains share one sample of origin, sequenced in a study of blood T cells in healthy people across ages. The use of a sample-barcoded 5' primer and a J-beta primer mix characterized a second PCR of roughly 6 to 11 cycles. TCRdb called the 5' RACE reads again in MiXCR, with one record for every CDR3 protein. This sample carries around 1,900,000 distinct CDR3 sequences, more than 35% of them seen once, and the ten largest clones take more than 20%. Sequencing was carried out using blood. Source of these receptors: a human donor in good health.

This chain joins TRBV2 and TRBJ2-7; possible D gene TRBD1, 6 bases. This CDR3 has 14 amino acids. V was shortened by 2 bases and J by 3 bases, with 11 bases between the two germline ends. CDR1 is SNHLY, CDR2 FYNNEI, per germline. The CDR3 bases are TGTGCCAGCAGTGAAAACAGGGTTGGCTACGAGCAGTACTTC. It is translated as CASSENRVGYEQYF.

This clonotype came up a few times. The genes are TRBV29-1 and TRBJ1-4; D perhaps matches TRBD1 (5 bases). Germline V gives CDR1 SQVTM, CDR2 ANQGSEA. Trimming took off 3 bases at V and 7 bases at J, with 12 bases between the two ends. The CDR3 length is 13 residues. CDR3 region: CSVDGTDPEKLFF. CDR3 coding DNA: TGCAGCGTTGATGGGACCGATCCTGAAAAACTGTTTTTT.

In regard to this clonotype: At one boundary the junction diverges from the germline segment, which might be a read error. The V call is TRBV7-6, the J call TRBJ2-7, with 9 bases matching TRBD1. Looked up from germline, CDR1 is SGHVS and CDR2 is FNYEAQ. CDR3 length equals 16 residues. The CDR3 region is CASGLGQGSSIYEQYF. Here the CDR3 DNA reads TGTGCCAGCGGCTTAGGACAGGGGAGTAGTATCTACGAGCAGTACTTC.